Listed below are T cell receptor beta chains from one sample, sequenced in a study of identical twins. TCRdb used MiXCR to reprocess the 5' RACE reads, holding one entry per CDR3 protein. The profile shows 500,000 to 700,000 distinct CDR3 sequences, roughly 7.1% of them singletons. The sample was also reused in another study, on yellow fever vaccine responses in identical twins.

The sample comprised PBMCs. The receptors stem from a woman aged 18 to 35 in good health. Both conserved end residues are part of each CDR3. The D gene is left open where the match is weak. The size entry is marked missing in some rows and otherwise reads once, few, many or a size class.

TRBJ2-3 TRBV7-9 many NA CASSLVTSTDTQYF TGTGCCAGCAGCTTAGTCACTAGCACAGATACGCAGTATTTT
TRBJ1-1 TRBV2 NA NA CASELADVYGTEAFF TGTGCCAGCGAACTGGCAGACGTATATGGCACTGAAGCTTTCTTT
TRBJ2-1 TRBV14 NA NA CASSSWDSYNEQFF TGTGCCAGCAGCTCGTGGGACTCCTACAATGAGCAGTTCTTC
TRBJ2-5 TRBV20-1 NA NA CSARDPQTGFSETQYF TGCAGTGCTAGAGACCCACAGACAGGCTTTAGCGAGACCCAGTACTTC
TRBJ2-1 TRBV27 NA NA CASSRTSLDDNEQFF TGTGCCAGCAGTCGAACTAGCTTAGATGACAATGAGCAGTTCTTC
TRBJ1-5 TRBV12-3/TRBV12-4 many TRBD1 CASSSQGTNQPQHF TGTGCCAGCAGTTCACAGGGGACCAATCAGCCCCAGCATTTT
TRBJ2-3 TRBV29-1 many TRBD2 CSASSGRSADTQYF TGCAGCGCCTCCAGCGGGAGATCCGCAGATACGCAGTATTTT
TRBJ1-3 TRBV10-3 NA NA CAISDRPSSGNTIYF TGTGCCATCAGTGACAGGCCGAGCTCTGGAAACACCATATATTTT
TRBJ2-1 TRBV7-6 few TRBD2 CASSRRGLAGPDEQFF TGTGCCAGCAGCCGGAGGGGACTAGCGGGACCGGATGAGCAGTTCTTC
TRBJ2-5 TRBV29-1 few NA CSVEVWRAETQYF TGCAGCGTTGAAGTGTGGAGGGCGGAGACCCAGTACTTC
TRBJ2-7 TRBV10-3 NA TRBD2 CAISEGLALGEQYF TGTGCCATCAGTGAGGGACTAGCGTTGGGCGAGCAGTACTTC
TRBJ2-7 TRBV12-3/TRBV12-4 few TRBD2 CASSWNSGRAYGEQYF TGTGCCAGCAGTTGGAATAGCGGGAGGGCCTACGGCGAGCAGTACTTC
TRBJ2-1 TRBV12-3/TRBV12-4 NA NA CASIMGGPGGYEQFF TGTGCCAGCATCATGGGGGGGCCCGGGGGCTATGAGCAGTTCTTC
TRBJ1-1 TRBV7-9 few TRBD1 CASSRTGTENTEAFF TGTGCCAGCAGCAGAACCGGGACAGAGAACACTGAAGCTTTCTTT
TRBJ2-6 TRBV29-1 NA NA CSAPGSGANVLTF TGCAGCGCCCCAGGGTCCGGGGCCAACGTCCTGACTTTC
TRBJ2-3 TRBV20-1 NA TRBD2 CSATRTSGVTDTQYF TGCAGTGCTACGCGGACTAGCGGTGTCACAGATACGCAGTATTTT
TRBJ2-5 TRBV24-1 many TRBD2 CATSDPAVEREISLETQYF TGTGCCACCAGTGACCCGGCTGTGGAGCGGGAGATCAGTTTGGAGACCCAGTACTTC
TRBJ2-7 TRBV10-3 few TRBD2 CAISGGGAGTYEQYF TGTGCCATCAGTGGGGGAGGAGCGGGGACCTACGAGCAGTACTTC
TRBJ1-1 TRBV7-9 many NA CASSPILSRGANTEAFF TGTGCCAGCAGCCCAATCCTGTCTCGGGGGGCGAACACTGAAGCTTTCTTT
TRBJ2-2 TRBV5-1 many TRBD1 CASSRGQGAQTGELFF TGCGCCAGCAGCCGGGGACAGGGGGCGCAAACCGGGGAGCTGTTTTTT
TRBJ2-1 TRBV29-1 many TRBD2 CSASLAGVGNEQFF TGCAGCGCCAGCCTAGCGGGAGTGGGGAATGAGCAGTTCTTC
TRBJ2-2 TRBV4-1 NA TRBD1 CASSHQRQGGTGELFF TGCGCCAGCAGCCACCAACGACAGGGTGGGACCGGGGAGCTGTTTTTT
TRBJ1-4 TRBV5-1 few NA CASSLEAPRKEKLFF TGCGCCAGCAGCTTGGAAGCTCCTAGGAAGGAAAAACTGTTTTTT
TRBJ2-2 TRBV4-1 NA TRBD1 CASSQGIGQGPGELFF TGCGCCAGCAGCCAAGGGATCGGACAGGGTCCAGGGGAGCTGTTTTTT
TRBJ2-7 TRBV29-1 many NA CSVELRAYSSYEQYF TGCAGCGTTGAGCTCAGGGCCTACAGCTCCTACGAGCAGTACTTC
TRBJ2-7 TRBV20-1 few NA CSAPGGLSVNEQYF TGCAGTGCGCCCGGGGGGCTTTCGGTCAACGAGCAGTACTTC
TRBJ1-5 TRBV12-3/TRBV12-4 NA NA CASSFQQGQPQHF TGTGCCAGCAGTTTCCAACAGGGTCAGCCCCAGCATTTT
TRBJ2-5 TRBV7-9 NA TRBD2 CARSLAGETQYF TGTGCCAGAAGCTTAGCGGGAGAGACCCAGTACTTC
TRBJ2-3 TRBV5-1 few TRBD1 CASSFRRQGTDTQYF TGCGCCAGCAGCTTTCGTCGACAGGGGACAGATACGCAGTATTTT
TRBJ2-7 TRBV12-5 NA NA CASGLGQSYEQYF TGTGCTAGTGGTTTGGGACAGAGCTACGAGCAGTACTTC
TRBJ2-1 TRBV5-1 many TRBD2 CASSSRGDPYNEQFF TGCGCCAGCAGTTCTCGGGGGGACCCCTACAATGAGCAGTTCTTC
TRBJ1-1 TRBV4-1 many NA CASSHRGGVNTEAFF TGCGCCAGCAGCCACAGGGGCGGGGTGAACACTGAAGCTTTCTTT
TRBJ1-6 TRBV27 few NA CASSWGFLGNSPLHF TGTGCCAGCAGTTGGGGGTTCCTGGGGAATTCACCCCTCCACTTT
TRBJ1-1 TRBV12-3/TRBV12-4 many TRBD1 CASSYGQGRGTEAFF TGTGCCAGCAGCTATGGACAGGGAAGGGGCACTGAAGCTTTCTTT
TRBJ1-1 TRBV12-3/TRBV12-4 few NA CASSPFGGGSEAFF TGTGCCAGCAGTCCTTTCGGGGGAGGGTCTGAAGCTTTCTTT
TRBJ2-5 TRBV6-1 NA NA CASSENPGQIGETQYF TGTGCCAGCAGTGAAAACCCAGGGCAGATTGGAGAGACCCAGTACTTC
TRBJ2-2 TRBV4-1 NA NA CASSPMGSLTGELFF TGCGCCAGCAGCCCCATGGGGTCCCTCACCGGGGAGCTGTTTTTT
TRBJ2-7 TRBV28 NA NA CASSFSSSSGEQYF TGTGCCAGCAGTTTTTCGAGCAGTTCGGGGGAGCAGTACTTC
TRBJ2-2 TRBV18 many NA CASSPSANTGELFF TGTGCCAGCTCACCTTCGGCGAACACCGGGGAGCTGTTTTTT
TRBJ1-1 TRBV2 NA NA CASTGPGVTEAFF TGTGCCAGCACTGGACCCGGAGTCACTGAAGCTTTCTTT
TRBJ2-5 TRBV5-5 few TRBD2 CASSEAGGIQETQYF TGTGCCAGCAGCGAAGCGGGGGGGATCCAAGAGACCCAGTACTTC
TRBJ2-3 TRBV5-4 NA NA CASSTPGPRGDTQYF TGTGCCAGCAGCACCCCGGGACCCCGAGGGGATACGCAGTATTTT
TRBJ1-1 TRBV12-3/TRBV12-4 many NA CASRPNTEAFF TGTGCCAGCAGGCCTAACACTGAAGCTTTCTTT
TRBJ1-5 TRBV4-2 many NA CASSQDIGSSQPQHF TGTGCCAGCAGCCAAGATATCGGGTCGAGTCAGCCCCAGCATTTT
TRBJ2-5 TRBV7-6 few TRBD2 CASSKRTSGMETQYF TGTGCCAGCAGCAAACGGACTAGCGGGATGGAGACCCAGTACTTC
TRBJ2-1 TRBV5-1 many TRBD2 CASSLEDLAGSYNEQFF TGCGCCAGCAGCTTGGAGGACCTAGCGGGCTCCTACAATGAGCAGTTCTTC
TRBJ1-3 TRBV5-1 NA NA CASSLSGEGNTIYF TGCGCCAGCAGCTTGTCAGGGGAGGGAAACACCATATATTTT
TRBJ2-7 TRBV7-2 NA NA CASSLFVGPGNEQYF TGTGCCAGCAGCTTGTTTGTAGGTCCGGGTAATGAGCAGTACTTC
TRBJ2-7 TRBV14 many NA CASSQDRTYEQYF TGTGCCAGCAGCCAAGATCGCACCTACGAGCAGTACTTC
TRBJ1-2 TRBV7-9 NA NA CASSPPGGGYTF TGTGCCAGCAGCCCCCCCGGTGGTGGCTACACCTTC
TRBJ1-1 TRBV28 many TRBD1 CASSPSGQGVTEAFF TGTGCCAGCAGTCCCTCGGGACAGGGAGTTACTGAAGCTTTCTTT
TRBJ1-5 TRBV4-1 many NA CASSQDFSNQPQHF TGCGCCAGCAGCCAAGATTTTAGCAATCAGCCCCAGCATTTT
TRBJ2-1 TRBV10-1 NA TRBD1 CASSAQGQATSQFF TGCGCCAGCAGTGCGCAGGGACAGGCGACCTCGCAGTTCTTC
TRBJ2-1 TRBV20-1 NA NA CSAKAMVGPHSYNEQFF TGCAGTGCTAAGGCGATGGTGGGGCCCCACTCCTACAATGAGCAGTTCTTC
TRBJ1-1 TRBV5-1 many TRBD1 CASSLGGQPNTEAFF TGCGCCAGCAGCTTGGGGGGACAGCCGAACACTGAAGCTTTCTTT
TRBJ1-2 TRBV20-1 few NA CSARGRYGNYGYTF TGCAGTGCTAGAGGCCGTTACGGCAACTATGGCTACACCTTC
TRBJ2-1 TRBV11-2 few TRBD2 CASSLMTSEYNEQFF TGTGCCAGCAGCTTAATGACTAGCGAGTACAATGAGCAGTTCTTC
TRBJ2-2 TRBV29-1 NA TRBD1 CSAGTGVTNTGELFF TGCAGCGCCGGGACAGGGGTAACGAACACCGGGGAGCTGTTTTTT
TRBJ2-1 TRBV7-2 NA TRBD1 CASSARDSSYNEQFF TGTGCCAGCAGCGCCCGGGACAGCTCCTACAATGAGCAGTTCTTC
TRBJ2-3 TRBV6-1 NA TRBD2 CASSEDVGGITDTQYF TGTGCCAGCAGTGAAGATGTGGGAGGGATCACAGATACGCAGTATTTT